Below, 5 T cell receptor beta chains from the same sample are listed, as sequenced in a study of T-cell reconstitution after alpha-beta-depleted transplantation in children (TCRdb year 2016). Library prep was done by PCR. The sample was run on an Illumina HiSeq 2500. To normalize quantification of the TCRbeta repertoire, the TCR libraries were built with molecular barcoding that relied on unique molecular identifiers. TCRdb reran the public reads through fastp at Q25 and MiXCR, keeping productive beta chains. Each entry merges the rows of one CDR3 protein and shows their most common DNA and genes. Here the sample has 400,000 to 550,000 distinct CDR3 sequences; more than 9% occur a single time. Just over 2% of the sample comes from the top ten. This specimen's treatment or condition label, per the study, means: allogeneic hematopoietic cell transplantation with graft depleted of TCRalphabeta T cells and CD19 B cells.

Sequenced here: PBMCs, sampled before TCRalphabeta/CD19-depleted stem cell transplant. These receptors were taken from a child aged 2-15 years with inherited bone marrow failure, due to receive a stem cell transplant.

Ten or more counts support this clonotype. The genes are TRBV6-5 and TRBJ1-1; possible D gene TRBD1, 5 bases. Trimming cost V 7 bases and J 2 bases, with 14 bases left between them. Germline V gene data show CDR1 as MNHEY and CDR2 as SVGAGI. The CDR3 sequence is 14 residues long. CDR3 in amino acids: CASTALGLNTEAFF. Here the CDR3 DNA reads TGTGCCAGCACGGCGTTGGGGCTTAACACTGAAGCTTTCTTT.

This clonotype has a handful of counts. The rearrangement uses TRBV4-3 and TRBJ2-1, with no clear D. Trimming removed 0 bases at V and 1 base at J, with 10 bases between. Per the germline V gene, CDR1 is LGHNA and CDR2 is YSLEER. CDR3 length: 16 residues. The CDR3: CASSQDVGASYNEQFF. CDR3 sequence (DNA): TGCGCCAGCAGCCAAGATGTTGGCGCATCCTACAATGAGCAGTTCTTC.

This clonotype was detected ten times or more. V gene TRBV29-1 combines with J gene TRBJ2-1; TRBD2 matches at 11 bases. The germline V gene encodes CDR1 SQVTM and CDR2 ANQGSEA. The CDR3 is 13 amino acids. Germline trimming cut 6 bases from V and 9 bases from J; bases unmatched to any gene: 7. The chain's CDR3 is CSVNSGRGGEQFF. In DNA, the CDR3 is TGCAGCGTAAATAGCGGGAGGGGGGGTGAGCAGTTCTTC.

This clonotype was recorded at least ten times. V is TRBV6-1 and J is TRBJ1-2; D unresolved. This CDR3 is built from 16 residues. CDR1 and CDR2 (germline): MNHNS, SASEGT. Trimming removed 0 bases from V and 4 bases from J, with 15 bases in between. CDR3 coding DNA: TGTGCCAGCAGTGAAGCCAGTGAGTTCCGGATCTATGGCTACACCTTC. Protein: CASSEASEFRIYGYTF.

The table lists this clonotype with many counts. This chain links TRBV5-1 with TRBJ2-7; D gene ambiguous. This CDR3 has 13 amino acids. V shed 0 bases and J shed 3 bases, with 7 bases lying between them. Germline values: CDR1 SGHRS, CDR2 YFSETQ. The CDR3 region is CASSLDTHYEQYF. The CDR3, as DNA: TGCGCCAGCAGCTTGGACACCCACTACGAGCAGTACTTC. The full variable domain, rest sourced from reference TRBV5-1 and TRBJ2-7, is KAGVTQTPRYLIKTRGQQVTLSCSPISGHRSVSWYQQTPGQGLQFLFEYFSETQRNKGNFPGRFSGRQFSNSRSEMNVSTLELGDSALYLCASSLDTHYEQYFGPGTRLTVT.